This passage covers 28 T cell receptor beta chains from one sample sequenced in a study of identical twins. TCRdb redid the calling of the 5' RACE reads with MiXCR, one entry per CDR3 protein. Of some 590,000 distinct CDR3 sequences in the sample, 9.5% to 10% were seen once. The same data also contributed to another study, on yellow fever vaccine responses in identical twins.

Sequencing was done on a sample of PBMCs. The receptors shown here come from a woman between 18 and 29 years old in good health.

The table lists this clonotype with a few counts. The V call is TRBV7-8, the J call TRBJ2-7; D is tentatively TRBD1 or TRBD2 (6 bases each). V lost 6 bases and J lost 0, with 24 bases in between. There are 18 residues in the CDR3. Germline CDR1 and CDR2: SGHVS and FQNEAQ. CDR3 residues: CASRGGLQGSESSYEQYF. As DNA, the CDR3 is TGTGCCAGCAGAGGGGGGTTGCAGGGCTCGGAGAGCTCCTACGAGCAGTACTTC. Complete variable domain (other parts from reference TRBV7-8 and TRBJ2-7): GAGVSQSPRYKVAKRGQDVALRCDPISGHVSLFWYQQALGQGPEFLTYFQNEAQLDKSGLPSDRFFAERPEGSVSTLKIQRTQQEDSAVYLCASRGGLQGSESSYEQYFGPGTRLTVT.

This clonotype was counted many times. V usage is TRBV20-1 and J usage is TRBJ2-7, with a weak D call TRBD1 (7 bases). Trimming took 0 bases from V and 0 from J, leaving 18 bases between them. CDR3 size: 17 residues. CDR1 is DFQATT, CDR2 SNEGSKA, per germline (reference sequence). The CDR3 DNA sequence: TGCAGTGCTAGAGATCAGGGGGGACAGTTACACTCCTACGAGCAGTACTTC. As protein: CSARDQGGQLHSYEQYF.

The V and J genes are TRBV15 and TRBJ2-1; D is possibly TRBD1 (5 bases). CDR3 size: 16 residues. Trimming removed 1 base at V and 1 base at J, with 11 bases between. Looked up from germline, CDR1 is LNHNV and CDR2 is YYDKDF (reference sequence). Here the CDR3 reads CATSRGTTVSYNEQFF. CDR3 nucleotide sequence: TGTGCCACCAGCAGAGGAACGACAGTATCCTACAATGAGCAGTTCTTC.

Comments on this clonotype: One junction end disagrees with the germline gene, perhaps due to a read error. The chain joins TRBV20-1 to TRBJ2-4; possibly TRBD1 or TRBD2 for D (6 bases each). This CDR3 region has 14 residues. Germline V gives CDR1 DFQATT, CDR2 SNEGSKA (reference sequence). The DNA of the CDR3 is TGCAGTGCTCTTAGGGGGGCTACCAAAAACATTCGGTACTTC. It is translated as CSALRGATKNIRYF.

The chain combines TRBV6-5 with TRBJ2-2; 9 nucleotides line up with TRBD1. The V gene's germline CDR1 is MNHEY and CDR2 SVGAGI. Losses at the gene ends were 4 bases for V and 5 bases for J; bases not matched to a gene: 5. The CDR3 runs 15 residues. The CDR3 coding sequence is TGTGCCAGCAGTTTGGGGGACAGGGTTACCGGGGAGCTGTTTTTT. Protein: CASSLGDRVTGELFF.

This clonotype appeared many times. J is TRBJ2-3 and V is TRBV6-5; weak D call: TRBD1 (7 bases). With 0 bases removed from V and 6 bases from J, the gap between germline ends came to 16 bases. The CDR3 covers 16 residues. Germline V CDR1 and CDR2: MNHEY, SVGAGI. The CDR3 region has the DNA TGTGCCAGCAGTTACTCGAGGAGGGGGCGGTGGGATACGCAGTATTTT. This sequence encodes CASSYSRRGRWDTQYF.

This clonotype occurred a few times. This rearrangement joins TRBV11-2 to TRBJ1-5; TRBD1 aligns across 7 bases. Trimming cost V 4 bases and J 5 bases; bases outside gene matches: 5. CDR1 SGHAT and CDR2 FQNNGV come from the germline V gene. This CDR3 region has 14 residues. Here the CDR3 reads CASSSTGTDQPQHF. The CDR3 coding sequence is TGTGCCAGCAGCTCGACAGGGACCGATCAGCCCCAGCATTTT. Full variable domain (remainder filled in from reference TRBV11-2 and TRBJ1-5): EAGVAQSPRYKIIEKRQSVAFWCNPISGHATLYWYQQILGQGPKLLIQFQNNGVVDDSQLPKDRFSAERLKGVDSTLKIQPAKLEDSAVYLCASSSTGTDQPQHFGDGTRLSIL.

The gene calls are TRBV5-1 and TRBJ2-7; D is perhaps TRBD1 or TRBD2 (5 bases each). CDR1 SGHRS and CDR2 YFSETQ come from the germline V gene. There are 14 residues in the CDR3. V was clipped by 1 base and J by 7 bases, with 15 bases between them. The CDR3 DNA reads TGCGCCAGCAGCTTGCCCGGGACGGATGGGGAGCAGTACTTC. Amino acid sequence: CASSLPGTDGEQYF.

The chain has TRBV11-2 and TRBJ2-1; the D gene is possibly TRBD2 (6 bases). The germline V gene has CDR1 SGHAT and CDR2 FQNNGV. Deletions cut 5 bases from V and 8 bases from J, with 10 bases between. The CDR3 runs to 12 residues. The CDR3 spells CASSPTRYEQFF. The CDR3 DNA reads as TGTGCCAGCAGCCCGACTAGATATGAGCAGTTCTTC.

This chain joins TRBV24-1 and TRBJ2-3; 9 bases agree with TRBD1. This CDR3 is built from 14 residues. The V gene end was trimmed by 3 bases and the J gene end by 8 bases; junction bases not matched to a gene: 5. Looked up from germline, CDR1 is KGHDR and CDR2 is SFDVKD. The CDR3 DNA is TGTGCCACCAGTGATGCCGGGACAGGGAGTACGCAGTATTTT. This translates into CATSDAGTGSTQYF.

This clonotype was picked up many times. The chain couples TRBV7-9 to TRBJ2-1; a possible D gene is TRBD2 (5 bases). V lost 4 bases and J lost 0, with 16 bases in between. The CDR3 sequence is 17 residues long. CDR1 and CDR2 (germline): SEHNR, FQNEAQ (reference sequence). CDR3 in amino acids: CASSSNSAGSSYNEQFF. The CDR3 DNA sequence: TGTGCCAGCAGCTCTAATAGCGCCGGCAGCTCCTACAATGAGCAGTTCTTC.

This clonotype showed up just a few times. This sequence joins TRBV12-3 or TRBV12-4 and TRBJ2-3, with 9 bases that match TRBD1. The CDR3 is 15 residues long. Germline trimming cut 4 bases from V and 2 bases from J; bases unmatched to any gene: 4. The CDR3 DNA follows: TGTGCCAGCAGTTGGGGACAGGGTAACACAGATACGCAGTATTTT. Protein sequence: CASSWGQGNTDTQYF.

This clonotype was recorded a few times. The chain links TRBV5-1 to TRBJ2-1; 11 bases match TRBD2. The V gene end was trimmed by 4 bases and the J gene end by 2 bases; junction bases not matched to a gene: 5. Per the germline V gene, CDR1 is SGHRS and CDR2 is YFSETQ. The length of the CDR3 is 16 residues. CDR3 DNA: TGCGCCAGCAGCCTGAATAGCGGGGGGGCCTACAATGAGCAGTTCTTC. Protein sequence: CASSLNSGGAYNEQFF.

The sample holds many counts of this clonotype. The chain recombines TRBV4-3 with TRBJ2-2; TRBD2 matches at 14 bases. In germline, CDR1 is LGHNA, CDR2 YSLEER. The CDR3 contains 18 residues. After removal of 0 bases from V and 7 bases from J, the junction contained 7 bases not matched to a gene. CDR3 nucleotides: TGCGCCAGCAGCCAAGATAGGGGACTAGCGGGAGACGGCGGGGAGCTGTTTTTT. Encoded protein: CASSQDRGLAGDGGELFF.

The chain has TRBV6-5 and TRBJ2-7; D unresolved. V lost 4 bases and J 0 bases, leaving 10 bases between the germline ends. This CDR3 has 14 residues. Germline lookup yields CDR1 MNHEY and CDR2 SVGAGI. The CDR3 DNA reads TGTGCCAGCAGTTGGACGGCCGCCTCCTACGAGCAGTACTTC. As protein: CASSWTAASYEQYF.

This sequence joins TRBV10-1 and TRBJ2-1; TRBD1 matches 9 bases. V trimming: 10 bases; J trimming: 15 bases; junction bases outside the gene matches: 7. Germline V gene data show CDR1 as WNHNN and CDR2 as SYGVQD (reference sequence). This CDR3 is built from 10 residues. The chain's CDR3 is CATDGTGPFF. CDR3 DNA: TGCGCCACGGACGGGACAGGGCCGTTCTTC.

As to this clonotype: An end of the junction does not agree with germline; a read error may underlie this. The CDR3 protein is CTSSLGGDRVYSGANVLTF. As DNA, the CDR3 is TGTACCAGCAGTTTAGGTGGGGACAGGGTCTACTCTGGGGCCAACGTCCTGACTTTC. The chain employs TRBV12-3 or TRBV12-4 and TRBJ2-6; TRBD1 aligns across 9 bases. The CDR3 contains 19 residues.

The sample holds many counts of this clonotype. CDR3 sequence: CASSLAPGTSGNPEQFF. CDR3 sequence (DNA): TGCGCCAGCAGCTTGGCCCCCGGGACTAGCGGGAATCCTGAGCAGTTCTTC. The J gene is TRBJ2-1, the V gene TRBV5-1, with 13 positions matching TRBD2. The CDR3 contains 17 residues. The germline V gene has CDR1 SGHRS and CDR2 YFSETQ. V shed 0 bases and J 9 bases; nucleotides not matched to a gene: 9.

This clonotype has a count of ten or more. The J gene is TRBJ2-2, the V gene TRBV12-3 or TRBV12-4; D is undetermined. The CDR3 extends over 14 amino acids. The V end was cut by 3 bases, the J end by 2 bases, with 7 bases between. CDR3 nucleotide sequence: TGTGCCAGCAGTTTTTGGGGTAACACCGGGGAGCTGTTTTTT. Translation gives CASSFWGNTGELFF.

This clonotype was recorded at least ten times. The J gene is TRBJ2-1, the V gene TRBV7-6, with TRBD2 as a possible D gene (5 bases). From germline, CDR1 is SGHVS and CDR2 FNYEAQ. CDR3 length equals 14 residues. Trimming stripped 1 base from V and 5 bases from J, with 9 bases between. The CDR3 sequence is CASSLGTGHNEQFF. In DNA form, the CDR3 reads TGTGCCAGCAGCTTAGGGACTGGCCACAATGAGCAGTTCTTC.

This clonotype was observed at least ten times. The chain combines TRBV5-1 with TRBJ2-3, with a weak D call TRBD2 (6 bases). The CDR3 consists of 13 residues. Germline values: CDR1 SGHRS, CDR2 YFSETQ. V lost 1 base and J 13 bases, leaving 16 bases between the germline ends. CDR3 nucleotides: TGCGCCAGCAGCTTGACGTGGGACTCCCCGGAGTATTTT. This gives the protein CASSLTWDSPEYF.

V and J are TRBV11-2 and TRBJ2-4; D perhaps matches TRBD2 (5 bases). From germline, CDR1 is SGHAT and CDR2 FQNNGV. The V and J ends lost 3 bases and 8 bases respectively, with 14 bases between them. This CDR3 is built from 14 residues. CDR3 sequence reads: CASSLLRESDIQYF. The CDR3 nucleotides are TGTGCCAGCAGCTTGTTAAGGGAGTCGGACATTCAGTACTTC.

The chain is built from TRBV25-1 and TRBJ2-2; 11 nucleotides align to TRBD1. V shed 7 bases and J 6 bases; nucleotides not matched to a gene: 7. In germline, CDR1 is MGHDK, CDR2 SYGVNS. The CDR3 has 15 amino acids. The CDR3 loop reads CASTLGGQGAGELFF. The CDR3 DNA reads TGTGCCAGCACCCTAGGGGGACAGGGGGCCGGGGAGCTGTTTTTT.

This clonotype occurred many times. V gene TRBV5-1 combines with J gene TRBJ1-1; D is unresolved. From germline, CDR1 is SGHRS and CDR2 YFSETQ. V was pared by 4 bases and J by 4 bases, with 14 bases between. The CDR3 has 14 amino acids. The CDR3 sequence is CASSVRDVGTEAFF. The CDR3 DNA sequence: TGCGCCAGCAGCGTACGAGATGTGGGCACTGAAGCTTTCTTT. The entire variable domain, with the rest obtained from reference TRBV5-1 and TRBJ1-1, is as follows: KAGVTQTPRYLIKTRGQQVTLSCSPISGHRSVSWYQQTPGQGLQFLFEYFSETQRNKGNFPGRFSGRQFSNSRSEMNVSTLELGDSALYLCASSVRDVGTEAFFGQGTRLTVV.

This clonotype has just a few counts. The J gene is TRBJ2-1, the V gene TRBV30; TRBD2 matches 8 bases. The V gene end was trimmed by 3 bases and the J gene end by 8 bases; junction bases not matched to a gene: 9. Germline CDR1 reads GTSNPN; CDR2 reads SVGIG (reference sequence). The CDR3 sequence is 14 residues long. The CDR3 here is CAWSHLFGRDEQFF. The CDR3 coding sequence is TGTGCCTGGAGCCACTTGTTCGGGAGGGATGAGCAGTTCTTC.

This clonotype was seen at least ten times. J is TRBJ2-2 and V is TRBV28; 12 nucleotides align to TRBD1. The CDR3 runs 17 residues. Per germline, CDR1 MDHEN and CDR2 SYDVKM. With V trimmed by 1 base and J by 7 bases, 7 bases remained unmatched. The CDR3 nucleotides read TGTGCCAGCAGTTTATCCCCGGGACAGGGGGCTCACGGGGAGCTGTTTTTT. Translated: CASSLSPGQGAHGELFF.

In this sample, this clonotype turned up many times. This chain links TRBV20-1 with TRBJ2-7; the match to TRBD2 covers 10 bases. V trimming: 0 bases; J trimming: 2 bases; junction bases outside the gene matches: 4. CDR1 is DFQATT, CDR2 SNEGSKA, per germline (reference sequence). The CDR3 spans 15 residues. The CDR3 nucleotides are TGCAGTGCTAGAGATACTAGCGGGAACGCCTACGAGCAGTACTTC. This sequence encodes CSARDTSGNAYEQYF.

At least ten counts were recorded for this clonotype. This sequence joins TRBV12-5 and TRBJ2-1; 7 nucleotides agree with TRBD2. Germline loops: CDR1 LGHNT, CDR2 FRNRAP. V shed 5 bases and J 8 bases; nucleotides not matched to a gene: 9. This CDR3 is 14 amino acids long. The chain's CDR3 is CASGPGLAGDEQFF. In nucleotides, the CDR3 is TGTGCTAGTGGTCCCGGACTGGCGGGGGATGAGCAGTTCTTC. The whole variable domain, filled in from reference TRBV12-5 and TRBJ2-1, reads DARVTQTPRHKVTEMGQEVTMRCQPILGHNTVFWYRQTMMQGLELLAYFRNRAPLDDSGMPKDRFSAEMPDATLATLKIQPSEPRDSAVYFCASGPGLAGDEQFFGPGTRLTVL.